This T cell receptor (beta chain) originates from a study of PD-L1 blockade in urothelial cancer. Study information: Before enrollment, 0 to 3 chemotherapy regimens had been given to patients.

This clone was counted a single time. Profiled with immunoSEQ multiplex PCR; TCRdb holds only in-frame clones, not every one. The sample yields over 100,000 clones, approximately 84% seen once. The time point here: pretreatment peripheral blood. V lost 5 bases and J lost 0; bases outside the gene matches: 5. This CDR3 spans 16 amino acids. Germline V gene sequence: CDR1 SGHRS, CDR2 YFSETQ. Sample: PBMCs, taken around atezolizumab (anti-PD-L1) treatment. The receptor comes from a man aged 45-60 years with urothelial cancer. The genes are TRBV5-1 and TRBJ2-7, with 13 bases identical to TRBD2. The CDR3 is CASSPGTSGASYEQYF. In DNA form, the CDR3 reads TGCGCCAGCAGTCCCGGGACTAGCGGGGCCTCCTACGAGCAGTACTTC. Supplemented by reference TRBV5-1 and TRBJ2-7, the full variable domain reads KAGVTQTPRYLIKTRGQQVTLSCSPISGHRSVSWYQQTPGQGLQFLFEYFSETQRNKGNFPGRFSGRQFSNSRSEMNVSTLELGDSALYLCASSPGTSGASYEQYFGPGTRLTVT.